Included here is one T cell receptor beta chain sequence, with context. No antigen is known for it. After expansion with viral peptide pools in the ViraFEST assay, antigen-specific CD4+ T cells were sequenced. A roughly 10-day culture period preceded the isolation of CD4+ T cells. Vaccinees lacked prior SARS-CoV-2 infection and tested negative for nucleocapsid antibodies. Each well held some 2 million PBMC cultured with about 9.1 ug/ml peptides and roughly 11 IU/ml IL-2. The repertoire was sequenced with immunoSEQ multiplex PCR; TCRdb's copy has only in-frame clones and lacks some. The profile shows more than 20,000 clones, 76% of them singletons. The sample originates from a study of vaccination effects on CD4 cells after COVID-19. In germline, CDR1 is SQVTM, CDR2 ANQGSEA. The V end lost 0 bases, the J end lost 4 bases, and 12 bases lay between the germline ends. The CDR3 runs to 14 residues. Points from the study as a whole: After vaccination, at late timepoints, clones induced by infection and by vaccine contracted markedly.

This clonotype was sampled from a human donor who received a COVID-19 vaccine. Source: CD4+ T cells from PBMCs cultured with HCoV-NL63 spike peptides, taken before COVID-19 vaccination. The V gene is TRBV29-1, the J gene TRBJ1-1; no reliable D call. CDR3 protein: CSVEEPGSFTEAFF. DNA for the CDR3: TGCAGCGTTGAAGAGCCGGGGTCTTTCACTGAAGCTTTCTTT.